This T cell receptor (beta chain) derives from a study of blood T cell repertoires in COVID-19. Profiling relied on immunoSEQ multiplex PCR, and the TCRdb table lists in-frame clones only, not all of them. The repertoire has about 190,000 clones, 89% of them found once; the top ten carry roughly 6.7%. CDR1 SGHRS and CDR2 YFSETQ come from the germline V gene. V shed 3 bases and J shed 7 bases, with 14 bases lying between them. This CDR3 has 15 amino acids. This clone was detected once. The sample taken for sequencing was peripheral blood. This TCR was sampled from a man between 40 and 49 years old with acute or convalescent COVID-19. The V and J genes are TRBV5-1 and TRBJ1-6; TRBD1 might be the D (5 bases). The CDR3 DNA reads TGCGCCAGCAGCTCGACAGTTGTGGGAAATTCACCCCTCCACTTT. This gives the protein CASSSTVVGNSPLHF.